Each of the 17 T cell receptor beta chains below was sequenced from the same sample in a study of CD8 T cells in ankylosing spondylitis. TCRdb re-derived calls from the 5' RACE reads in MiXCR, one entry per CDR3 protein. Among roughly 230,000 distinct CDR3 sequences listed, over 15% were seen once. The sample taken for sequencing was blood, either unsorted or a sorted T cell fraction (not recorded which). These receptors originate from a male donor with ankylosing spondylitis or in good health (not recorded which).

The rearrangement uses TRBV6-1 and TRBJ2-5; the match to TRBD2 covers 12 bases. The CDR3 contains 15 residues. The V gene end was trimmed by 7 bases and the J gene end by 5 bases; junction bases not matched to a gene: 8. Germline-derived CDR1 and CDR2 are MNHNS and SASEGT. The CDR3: CASTYGLAGTETQYF. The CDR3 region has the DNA TGTGCCAGCACCTACGGACTAGCGGGAACCGAGACCCAGTACTTC.

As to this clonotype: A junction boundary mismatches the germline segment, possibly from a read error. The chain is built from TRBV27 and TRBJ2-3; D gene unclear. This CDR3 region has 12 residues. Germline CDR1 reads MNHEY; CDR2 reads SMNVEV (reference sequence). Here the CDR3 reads CTSSLLGDTQYF. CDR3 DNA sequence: TGTACCAGCAGTTTATTAGGAGATACGCAGTATTTT.

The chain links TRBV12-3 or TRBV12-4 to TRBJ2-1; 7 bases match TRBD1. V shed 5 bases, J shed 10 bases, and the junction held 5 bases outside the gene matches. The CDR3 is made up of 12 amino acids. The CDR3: CASSPGQWEQFF. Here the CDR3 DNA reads TGTGCCAGCAGTCCGGGACAGTGGGAGCAGTTCTTC.

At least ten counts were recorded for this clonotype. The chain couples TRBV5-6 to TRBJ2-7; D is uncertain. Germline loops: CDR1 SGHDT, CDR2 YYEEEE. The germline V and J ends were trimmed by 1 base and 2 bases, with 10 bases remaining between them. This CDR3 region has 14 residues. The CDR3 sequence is CASSLHLLTYEQYF. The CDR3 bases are TGTGCCAGCAGCTTGCATTTGCTAACCTACGAGCAGTACTTC.

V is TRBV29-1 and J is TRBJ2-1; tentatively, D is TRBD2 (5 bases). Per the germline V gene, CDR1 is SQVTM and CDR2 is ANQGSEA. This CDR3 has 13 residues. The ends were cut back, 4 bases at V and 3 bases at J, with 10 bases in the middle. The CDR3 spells CSVVVGSYNEQFF. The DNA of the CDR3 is TGCAGCGTTGTCGTGGGGAGCTACAATGAGCAGTTCTTC.

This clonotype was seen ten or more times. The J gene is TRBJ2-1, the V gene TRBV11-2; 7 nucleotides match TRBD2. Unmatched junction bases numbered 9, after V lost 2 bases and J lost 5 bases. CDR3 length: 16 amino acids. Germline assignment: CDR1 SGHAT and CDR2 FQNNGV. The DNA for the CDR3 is TGTGCCAGCAGCTTAATCGTAGCTAGCGGAGACAATGAGCAGTTCTTC. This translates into CASSLIVASGDNEQFF. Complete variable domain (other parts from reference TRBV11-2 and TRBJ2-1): EAGVAQSPRYKIIEKRQSVAFWCNPISGHATLYWYQQILGQGPKLLIQFQNNGVVDDSQLPKDRFSAERLKGVDSTLKIQPAKLEDSAVYLCASSLIVASGDNEQFFGPGTRLTVL.

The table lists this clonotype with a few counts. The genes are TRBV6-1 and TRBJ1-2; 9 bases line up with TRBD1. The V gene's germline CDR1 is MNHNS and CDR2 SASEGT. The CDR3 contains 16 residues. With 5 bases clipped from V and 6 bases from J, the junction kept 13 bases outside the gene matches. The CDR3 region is CASSPRDRATGNGYTF. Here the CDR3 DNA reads TGTGCCAGCAGTCCCCGGGACAGGGCTACCGGGAATGGCTACACCTTC.

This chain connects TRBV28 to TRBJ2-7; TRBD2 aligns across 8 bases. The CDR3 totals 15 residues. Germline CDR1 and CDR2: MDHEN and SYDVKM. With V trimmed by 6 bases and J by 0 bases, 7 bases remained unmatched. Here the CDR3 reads CASSETTSDSYEQYF. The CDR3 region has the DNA TGTGCCAGCAGCGAAACGACTAGCGACTCCTACGAGCAGTACTTC.

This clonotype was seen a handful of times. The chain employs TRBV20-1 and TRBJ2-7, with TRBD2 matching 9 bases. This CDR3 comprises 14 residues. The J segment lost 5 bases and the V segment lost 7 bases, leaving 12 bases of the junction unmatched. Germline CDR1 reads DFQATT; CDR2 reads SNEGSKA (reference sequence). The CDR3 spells CSVGGSGRWDEQYF. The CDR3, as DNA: TGCAGTGTGGGGGGTAGCGGGAGATGGGACGAGCAGTACTTC.

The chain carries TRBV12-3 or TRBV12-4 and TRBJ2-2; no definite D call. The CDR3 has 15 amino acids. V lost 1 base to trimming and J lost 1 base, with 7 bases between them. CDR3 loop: CASSLGLVNTGELFF. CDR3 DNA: TGTGCCAGCAGTTTAGGACTTGTGAACACCGGGGAGCTGTTTTTT.

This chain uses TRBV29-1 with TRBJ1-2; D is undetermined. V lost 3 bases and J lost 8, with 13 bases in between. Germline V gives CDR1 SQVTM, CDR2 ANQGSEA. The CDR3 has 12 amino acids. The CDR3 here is CSVDRREGGYTF. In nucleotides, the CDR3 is TGCAGCGTTGATCGCCGGGAGGGAGGCTACACCTTC.

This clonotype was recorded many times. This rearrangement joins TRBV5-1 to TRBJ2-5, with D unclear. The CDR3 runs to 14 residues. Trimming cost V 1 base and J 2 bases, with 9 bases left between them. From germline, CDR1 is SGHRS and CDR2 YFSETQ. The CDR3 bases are TGCGCCAGCAGCTTGTCGTGGGGACAAGAGACCCAGTACTTC. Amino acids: CASSLSWGQETQYF.

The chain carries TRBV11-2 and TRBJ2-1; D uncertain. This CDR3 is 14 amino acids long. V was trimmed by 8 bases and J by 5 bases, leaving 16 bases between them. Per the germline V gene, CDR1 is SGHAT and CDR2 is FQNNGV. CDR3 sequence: CASRSANSHNEQFF. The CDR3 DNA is TGTGCCAGCCGTTCAGCTAACAGTCACAATGAGCAGTTCTTC.

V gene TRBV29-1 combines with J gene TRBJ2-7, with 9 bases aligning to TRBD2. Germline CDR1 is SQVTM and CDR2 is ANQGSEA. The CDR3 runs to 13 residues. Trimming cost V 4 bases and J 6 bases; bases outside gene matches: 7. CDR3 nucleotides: TGCAGCGTTGCTGCTAGCGGGACGATCGAGCAGTACTTC. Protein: CSVAASGTIEQYF.

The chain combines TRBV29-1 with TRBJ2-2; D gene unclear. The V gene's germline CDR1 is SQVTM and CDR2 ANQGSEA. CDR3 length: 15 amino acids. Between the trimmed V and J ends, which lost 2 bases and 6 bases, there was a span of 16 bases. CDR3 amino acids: CSVETENTFPGELFF. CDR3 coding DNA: TGCAGCGTTGAAACAGAAAACACCTTCCCCGGGGAGCTGTTTTTT.

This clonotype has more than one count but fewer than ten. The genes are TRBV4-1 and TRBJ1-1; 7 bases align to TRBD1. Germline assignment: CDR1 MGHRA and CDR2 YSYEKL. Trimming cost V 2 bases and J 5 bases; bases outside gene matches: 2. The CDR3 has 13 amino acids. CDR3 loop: CASSQTGETEAFF. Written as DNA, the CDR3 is TGCGCCAGCAGCCAAACAGGGGAAACTGAAGCTTTCTTT.

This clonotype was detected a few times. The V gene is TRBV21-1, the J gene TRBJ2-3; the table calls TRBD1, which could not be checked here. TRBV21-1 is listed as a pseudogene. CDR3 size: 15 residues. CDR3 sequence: CASSKNGGPTDTQYF. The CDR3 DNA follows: TGTGCCAGCAGCAAAAACGGGGGACCCACAGATACGCAGTATTTT.